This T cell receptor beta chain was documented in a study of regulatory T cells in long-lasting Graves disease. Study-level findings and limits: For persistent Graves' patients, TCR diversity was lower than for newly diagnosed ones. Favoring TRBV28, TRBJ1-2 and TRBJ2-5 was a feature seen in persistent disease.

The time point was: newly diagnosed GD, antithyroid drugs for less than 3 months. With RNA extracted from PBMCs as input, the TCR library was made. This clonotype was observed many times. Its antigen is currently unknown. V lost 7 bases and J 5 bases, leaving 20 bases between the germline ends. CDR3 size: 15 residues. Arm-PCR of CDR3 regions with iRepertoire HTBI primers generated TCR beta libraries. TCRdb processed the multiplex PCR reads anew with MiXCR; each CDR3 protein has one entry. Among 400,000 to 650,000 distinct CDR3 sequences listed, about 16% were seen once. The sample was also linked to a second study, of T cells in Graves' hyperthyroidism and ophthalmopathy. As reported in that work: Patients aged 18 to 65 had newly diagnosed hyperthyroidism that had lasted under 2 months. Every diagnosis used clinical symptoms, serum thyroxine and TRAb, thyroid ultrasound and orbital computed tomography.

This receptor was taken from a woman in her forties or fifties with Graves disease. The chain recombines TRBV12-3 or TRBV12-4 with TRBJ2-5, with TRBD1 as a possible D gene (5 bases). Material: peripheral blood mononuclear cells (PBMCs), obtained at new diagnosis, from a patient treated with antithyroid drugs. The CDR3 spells CASTTSSGITETQYF. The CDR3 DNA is TGTGCCAGCACTACTTCCTCAGGGATTACGGAGACCCAGTACTTC.